Listed below are T cell receptor beta chains from one sample, sequenced in a study of T-cell reconstitution after alpha-beta-depleted transplantation in children. TCRdb re-called the PCR reads through MiXCR, storing one row per CDR3 protein. The sample holds about 370,000 distinct CDR3 sequences, roughly 20% seen once. Sequencing used PBMCs from the stem cell graft donor, obtained from the stem cell graft. The receptors originated from a human donor who donated a stem cell graft to a child with acute myeloid leukemia. Each CDR3 is given without its conserved first and last residue. Each record gives: V gene, D gene, J gene, CDR3 protein. The D gene is left open where the match is weak.

TRBV9	TRBD1	TRBJ2-3	ASSVGTGPSYTQY
TRBV12-3/TRBV12-4	NA	TRBJ2-1	ASSFLSNEQF
TRBV29-1	TRBD2	TRBJ2-7	SVAGTSGGEQY
TRBV27	NA	TRBJ1-1	ASSPLPGGRTEAF
TRBV9	TRBD2	TRBJ2-1	ASSVDGTSGNGEQF
TRBV28	NA	TRBJ2-7	ASSLYGSAYEQY
TRBV4-2	NA	TRBJ1-2	ASSQVQNYGYT
TRBV9	NA	TRBJ2-7	ASSVAPSLSEQY
TRBV20-1	TRBD1	TRBJ2-1	SARATGDSYNEQF
TRBV10-3	NA	TRBJ2-3	AIRQGPYPTDTQY
TRBV11-2	TRBD2	TRBJ2-1	ASSLGGLAGESAYNEQF
TRBV12-3/TRBV12-4	TRBD2	TRBJ2-1	ASSLRLAGTYNEQF
TRBV6-1	NA	TRBJ2-2	ASSHRWQENTGELF
TRBV28	NA	TRBJ2-7	ASSLGQSSYEQY
TRBV6-2/TRBV6-3	NA	TRBJ2-5	ASSYPDVRETQY
TRBV20-1	TRBD1	TRBJ1-6	SARTKTGGKRSSYNSPLH
TRBV5-1	TRBD2	TRBJ2-2	ASSLVLAGGAGELF
TRBV5-1	NA	TRBJ2-1	ASSLSAGRGFDEQF
TRBV5-1	TRBD2	TRBJ2-1	ASSLGTGGDNNEQF
TRBV7-9	NA	TRBJ2-3	ASSLGFGNTDTQY
TRBV6-5	TRBD2	TRBJ2-7	ASSTRLAGNYEQY
TRBV27	TRBD2	TRBJ2-7	ASSLSAGGPYEQY
TRBV20-1	TRBD2	TRBJ2-5	SAMTSGREETQY
TRBV27	NA	TRBJ2-3	ASSPIREAALSTDTQY
TRBV20-1	NA	TRBJ2-7	SARVSGATYEQY
TRBV28	NA	TRBJ1-2	ASSLSQRYGYT
TRBV5-1	TRBD2	TRBJ2-3	ASSYRTSGRGTDTQY
TRBV4-2	NA	TRBJ2-7	ASSQDLLVGTSYEQY
TRBV29-1	NA	TRBJ1-3	SVDKGSSGNTIY
TRBV9	NA	TRBJ2-3	ASSVQGASTDTQY